What follows are 30 T cell receptor beta chains derived from one specimen sequenced in a study of cytomegalovirus exposure and HLA in healthy donors. The PCR had 60 Vbeta and 13 Jbeta primers. The repertoire was sequenced with immunoSEQ multiplex PCR; TCRdb's copy has only in-frame clones and lacks some. The sample has 120,000 to 150,000 clones; approximately 80% are singletons. What was sequenced was PBMCs. These receptors were collected from a woman in her forties in good health and CMV-seronegative.

The rearrangement uses TRBV6-5 and TRBJ1-2; a possible D gene is TRBD1 (6 bases). Trimming pared 8 bases from V and 1 base from J, leaving 8 bases between. Germline-derived CDR1 and CDR2 are MNHEY and SVGAGI. The CDR3 is made up of 12 amino acids. The CDR3 region has the DNA TGTGCCAGCGGCAGGGGTAACTATGGCTACACCTTC. Translating it yields CASGRGNYGYTF.

The CDR3 region is CASSEVGGGAYEQYF. The CDR3 DNA follows: TGTGCCAGCAGTGAAGTTGGCGGGGGCGCCTACGAGCAGTACTTC. This chain links TRBV2 with TRBJ2-7, with D perhaps matching TRBD2 (7 bases). V was trimmed by 1 base and J by 2 bases, leaving 12 bases between them. CDR3 length: 15 residues. The germline V gene encodes CDR1 SNHLY and CDR2 FYNNEI.

In this sample, this clone turned up a few times. The J gene is TRBJ2-3, the V gene TRBV6-5, with no clear D. V lost 2 bases and J 0 bases, leaving 9 bases between the germline ends. In germline, CDR1 is MNHEY, CDR2 SVGAGI. This CDR3 region has 15 residues. The CDR3: CASSYGVSSTDTQYF. CDR3 in DNA: TGTGCCAGCAGTTACGGAGTCTCTAGCACAGATACGCAGTATTTT.

J is TRBJ1-1 and V is TRBV7-8, with a weak D call TRBD1 (5 bases). The length of the CDR3 is 13 residues. Germline V gene lookup returns CDR1 SGHVS and CDR2 FQNEAQ. Between the trimmed V and J ends, which lost 5 bases and 7 bases, there was a span of 14 bases. The CDR3 here is CASSTRTKIEAFF. In DNA, the CDR3 is TGTGCCAGCAGCACCCGGACAAAAATTGAAGCTTTCTTT.

V usage is TRBV6-4 and J usage is TRBJ2-1; tentative D call: TRBD2 (6 bases). Germline values: CDR1 MRHNA, CDR2 SNTAGT. The CDR3 is 14 amino acids. The germline V and J ends were trimmed by 5 bases and 3 bases, with 11 bases remaining between them. CDR3 sequence (DNA): TGTGCCAGCAGTAAGCGGGCCGGCTACAATGAGCAGTTCTTC. Translation: CASSKRAGYNEQFF.

In this sample, this clone turned up a few times. The gene calls are TRBV4-3 and TRBJ2-5; 9 bases map to TRBD1. The CDR3 spans 16 residues. Germline CDR1 reads LGHNA; CDR2 reads YSLEER. V lost 6 bases, J lost 2 bases, and 10 bases stayed unmatched. The CDR3 spells CASSQTGGSWQETQYF. As DNA, the CDR3 is TGCGCCAGCAGTCAGACAGGGGGTTCGTGGCAAGAGACCCAGTACTTC.

The chain is built from TRBV4-1 and TRBJ2-1, with TRBD2 identical over 15 bases. Germline-derived CDR1 and CDR2 are MGHRA and YSYEKL. Trimming removed 1 base from V and 9 bases from J; junction bases left unmatched: 7. CDR3 length equals 17 residues. DNA for the CDR3: TGCGCCAGCAGCCAAGGGGCTGGGACTAGCGGGGGGCTTGAGCAGTTCTTC. It codes for CASSQGAGTSGGLEQFF.

The rearrangement uses TRBV4-3 and TRBJ1-2, with D perhaps TRBD1 (5 bases). CDR1 is LGHNA, CDR2 YSLEER, per germline. Deletions cut 0 bases from V and 8 bases from J, with 13 bases between. The CDR3 spans 14 residues. CDR3 loop: CASSQDVPGIGYTF. In DNA, the CDR3 is TGCGCCAGCAGCCAAGACGTCCCAGGGATCGGCTACACCTTC.

The V call is TRBV28, the J call TRBJ1-6; D ambiguous. The CDR3 is 14 residues long. Trimming took 2 bases from V and 4 from J, leaving 6 bases between them. CDR1 and CDR2 (germline): MDHEN, SYDVKM. CDR3 sequence: CASSLTQYNSPLHF. The CDR3 DNA sequence: TGTGCCAGCAGTTTAACACAGTATAATTCACCCCTCCACTTT.

V and J are TRBV7-3 and TRBJ2-1; 11 bases line up with TRBD1. Trimming at V came to 3 bases and at J to 5 bases, leaving 6 bases not matched to a gene. CDR3 length: 16 amino acids. Germline loops: CDR1 SGHTA, CDR2 FQGTGA. The CDR3 bases are TGTGCCAGCAGCTTTACCGGGACAGGGGGACACAATGAGCAGTTCTTC. It specifies CASSFTGTGGHNEQFF.

This clone was seen more than once but under ten times. The chain combines TRBV7-2 with TRBJ1-3; tentatively, D is TRBD1 (5 bases). This CDR3 contains 14 residues. Trimming pared 5 bases from V and 4 bases from J, leaving 12 bases between. Germline V lookup: CDR1 SGHTA, CDR2 FQGNSA. This CDR3 is CASSKGVTGNTIYF. The CDR3 bases are TGTGCCAGCAGCAAAGGGGTAACGGGAAACACCATATATTTT.

This rearrangement joins TRBV30 to TRBJ2-7; tentatively, D is TRBD1 (6 bases). V was shortened by 2 bases and J by 3 bases, with 14 bases between the two germline ends. This CDR3 has 14 residues. Germline CDR1 and CDR2: GTSNPN and SVGIG (reference sequence). Here the CDR3 DNA reads TGTGCCTGGAGTCTGGACAGCAAGTACTACGAGCAGTACTTC. Its translation is CAWSLDSKYYEQYF.

The rearrangement joins TRBV18 to TRBJ1-1; D possibly corresponds to TRBD1 (5 bases). Germline-derived CDR1 and CDR2 are KGHSH and LQKENI. The CDR3 loop spans 14 amino acids. The germline V and J ends were trimmed by 1 base and 7 bases, with 13 bases remaining between them. Here the CDR3 DNA reads TGTGCCAGCTCACCACGACGGGGGACCCTTGAAGCTTTCTTT. Protein sequence: CASSPRRGTLEAFF.

The chain joins TRBV28 to TRBJ2-7; 13 positions match TRBD2. Trimming cost V 4 bases and J 2 bases; bases outside gene matches: 11. The V gene's germline CDR1 is MDHEN and CDR2 SYDVKM. The length of the CDR3 is 18 residues. The CDR3 loop reads CASSSVTSGRLNTYEQYF. In nucleotides, the CDR3 is TGTGCCAGCAGTTCTGTGACTAGCGGGAGGCTCAACACCTACGAGCAGTACTTC.

The V call is TRBV25-1, the J call TRBJ2-2; D is uncertain. V gave up 7 bases and J gave up 0 bases, with 9 bases separating them. Germline V gene lookup returns CDR1 MGHDK and CDR2 SYGVNS. There are 14 residues in the CDR3. CDR3 coding DNA: TGTGCCAGCACCCACCGGTCGAACACCGGGGAGCTGTTTTTT. It specifies CASTHRSNTGELFF.

This rearrangement joins TRBV5-1 to TRBJ1-3; TRBD1 is a possible D gene (5 bases). V was pared by 4 bases and J by 1 base, with 9 bases between. The CDR3 covers 14 residues. Germline CDR1 and CDR2: SGHRS and YFSETQ. The chain's CDR3 is CASSPGGSGNTIYF. CDR3 in DNA: TGCGCCAGCAGCCCCGGGGGGTCTGGAAACACCATATATTTT.

This clone was picked up one time. The chain couples TRBV9 to TRBJ2-3; D might be TRBD2 (7 bases). Per the germline V gene, CDR1 is SGDLS and CDR2 is YYNGEE. The ends were cut back, 4 bases at V and 3 bases at J, with 18 bases in the middle. The CDR3 sequence is 16 residues long. CDR3 sequence (DNA): TGTGCCAGCAGCCGGAGGGGGAGGGCCGGGACAGATACGCAGTATTTT. It is translated as CASSRRGRAGTDTQYF.

The CDR3 loop is CASSEESLSYEQYF. The CDR3 DNA reads TGCGCCAGCAGTGAGGAAAGCCTCTCCTACGAGCAGTACTTC. The rearrangement joins TRBV10-1 to TRBJ2-7; D is ambiguous. CDR3 length: 14 amino acids. Germline V gene lookup returns CDR1 WNHNN and CDR2 SYGVQD (reference sequence). V lost 2 bases to trimming and J lost 0 bases, with 8 bases between them.

The chain uses TRBV11-3 and TRBJ2-3; 9 bases map to TRBD1. The CDR3 totals 17 residues. Germline V gene sequence: CDR1 SGHNT, CDR2 YENEEA. V dropped 5 bases and J dropped 4; count of bases not matched to a gene: 13. The CDR3 is CASSPGGQGGWPDTQYF. The CDR3 nucleotides are TGTGCCAGCAGCCCAGGGGGACAGGGAGGGTGGCCAGATACGCAGTATTTT.

This clone showed up just once. Other DNA sequences in the sample encode the same CDR3. V is TRBV28 and J is TRBJ2-7, with D unresolved. The CDR3 covers 12 residues. Germline values: CDR1 MDHEN, CDR2 SYDVKM. Trimming stripped 2 bases from V and 3 bases from J, with 5 bases between. CDR3 nucleotide sequence: TGTGCCAGCAGTTTAAGCGACTACGAGCAGTACTTC. Translation: CASSLSDYEQYF.

The rearrangement uses TRBV28 and TRBJ1-5, with D maybe TRBD1 (6 bases). There are 15 residues in the CDR3. Trimming removed 6 bases at V and 5 bases at J, with 17 bases between. Germline-derived CDR1 and CDR2 are MDHEN and SYDVKM. The chain's CDR3 is CASSDTGKGDQPQHF. CDR3 nucleotides: TGTGCCAGCAGCGATACAGGGAAGGGCGATCAGCCCCAGCATTTT.

This chain links TRBV7-2 with TRBJ1-5; maybe TRBD1 (5 bases). Germline lookup yields CDR1 SGHTA and CDR2 FQGNSA. Trimming cost V 3 bases and J 6 bases, with 15 bases left between them. This CDR3 spans 15 amino acids. The CDR3 DNA reads TGTGCCAGCAGCTTTGTCCGGGGGTCGGGTCAGCCCCAGCATTTT. It specifies CASSFVRGSGQPQHF.

This clone showed up just once. The chain is built from TRBV5-1 and TRBJ1-1, with D possibly matching TRBD1 (5 bases). V was trimmed by 9 bases and J by 2 bases, leaving 17 bases between them. This CDR3 is 14 amino acids long. CDR1 SGHRS and CDR2 YFSETQ come from the germline V gene. The CDR3 nucleotides are TGCGCCACTAGGGACTCTACGCTAAACACTGAAGCTTTCTTT. Protein: CATRDSTLNTEAFF.

The rearrangement links TRBV6-5 to TRBJ1-2; no clear D. Deletions cut 1 base from V and 3 bases from J, with 12 bases between. Germline loops: CDR1 MNHEY, CDR2 SVGAGI. The CDR3 has 15 residues. This CDR3 reads CASSYYPDTHYGYTF. The CDR3 bases are TGTGCCAGCAGTTACTACCCCGACACTCACTATGGCTACACCTTC.

This chain connects TRBV4-2 to TRBJ2-2, with D maybe TRBD1 (6 bases). V was clipped by 0 bases and J by 12 bases, with 23 bases between them. The CDR3 has 17 residues. The germline V gene encodes CDR1 LGHNA and CDR2 YNFKEQ. The CDR3 DNA is TGTGCCAGCAGCCAAGATTCACAGGGACGACGTCAAGACAAGCTGTTTTTT. Translating it yields CASSQDSQGRRQDKLFF.

V usage is TRBV19 and J usage is TRBJ1-5, with a weak D call TRBD1 (5 bases). The CDR3 sequence is 14 residues long. Trimming removed 5 bases at V and 10 bases at J, with 18 bases between. Germline V gene sequence: CDR1 LNHDA, CDR2 SQIVND (reference sequence). The CDR3 nucleotides are TGTGCCAGTAGTGGAGGGACGAGTGTCGACCCCCAGCATTTT. Translation: CASSGGTSVDPQHF.

The rearrangement links TRBV28 to TRBJ2-5, with 7 nucleotides matching TRBD1. CDR3 size: 14 residues. The germline CDR1 and CDR2 sequences are MDHEN and SYDVKM. The trim removed 6 bases at V and 5 bases at J, leaving 9 bases unmatched. In DNA form, the CDR3 reads TGTGCCAGCAGCCGTTTACAGGGGCCGGAGACCCAGTACTTC. Amino acid sequence: CASSRLQGPETQYF.

This clone was observed a handful of times. The chain uses TRBV11-2 and TRBJ2-7; 8 positions match TRBD2. The V and J ends lost 1 base and 6 bases, in that order; junction bases with no gene match: 8. The length of the CDR3 is 15 residues. The germline V gene has CDR1 SGHAT and CDR2 FQNNGV. The CDR3 nucleotides read TGTGCCAGCAGCTTAGGTCCAGCGGGAGTGCGCGAGCAGTACTTC. Amino acids: CASSLGPAGVREQYF.

The gene calls are TRBV7-3 and TRBJ2-5; 8 bases are a match to TRBD1. The CDR3 spans 13 residues. V gave up 5 bases and J gave up 5 bases; unmatched junction bases: 4. Germline lookup yields CDR1 SGHTA and CDR2 FQGTGA. As DNA, the CDR3 is TGTGCCAGCAGCCAAGACAGGGGTGAGACCCAGTACTTC. It specifies CASSQDRGETQYF.

The V gene is TRBV9, the J gene TRBJ1-1, with 7 bases that match TRBD1. Germline V lookup: CDR1 SGDLS, CDR2 YYNGEE. Trimming removed 3 bases from V and 4 bases from J; junction bases left unmatched: 3. This CDR3 has 13 residues. The CDR3 region has the DNA TGTGCCAGCAGCGCTGACAGGGTCACTGAAGCTTTCTTT. Translating gives CASSADRVTEAFF.